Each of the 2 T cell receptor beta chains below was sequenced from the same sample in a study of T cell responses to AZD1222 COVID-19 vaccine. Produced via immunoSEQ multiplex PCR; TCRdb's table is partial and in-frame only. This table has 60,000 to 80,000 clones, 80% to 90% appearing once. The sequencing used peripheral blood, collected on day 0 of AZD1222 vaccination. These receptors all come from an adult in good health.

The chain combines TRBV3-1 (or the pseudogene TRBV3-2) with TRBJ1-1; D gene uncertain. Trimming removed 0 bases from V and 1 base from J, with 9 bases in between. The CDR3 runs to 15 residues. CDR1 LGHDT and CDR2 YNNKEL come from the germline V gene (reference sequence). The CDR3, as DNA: TGTGCCAGCAGCCAAGACTACGGGAAGAACACTGAAGCTTTCTTT. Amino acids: CASSQDYGKNTEAFF.

The CDR3 region is CASGTGYNSPLHF. CDR3 in DNA: TGTGCCAGCGGGACAGGGTATAATTCACCCCTCCACTTT. The chain combines TRBV19 with TRBJ1-6, with 9 bases fitting TRBD1. CDR3 length: 13 residues. Germline CDR1 LNHDA, CDR2 SQIVND (reference sequence). The junction had 1 base not matched to a gene; V was cut back by 9 bases and J by 4 bases.